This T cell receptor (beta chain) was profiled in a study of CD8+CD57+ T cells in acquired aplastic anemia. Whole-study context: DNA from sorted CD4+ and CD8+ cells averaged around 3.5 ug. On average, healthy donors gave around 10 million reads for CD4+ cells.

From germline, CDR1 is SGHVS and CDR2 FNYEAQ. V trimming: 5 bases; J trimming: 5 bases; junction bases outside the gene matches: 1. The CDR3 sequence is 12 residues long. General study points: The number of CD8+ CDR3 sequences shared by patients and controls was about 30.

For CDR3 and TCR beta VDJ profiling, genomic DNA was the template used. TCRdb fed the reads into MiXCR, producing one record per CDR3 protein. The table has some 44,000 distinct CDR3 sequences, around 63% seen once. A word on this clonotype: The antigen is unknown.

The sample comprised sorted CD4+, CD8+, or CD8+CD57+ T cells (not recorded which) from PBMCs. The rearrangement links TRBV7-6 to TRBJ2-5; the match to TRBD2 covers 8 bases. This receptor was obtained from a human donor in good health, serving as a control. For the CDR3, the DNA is TGTGCCAGCAGCCAGCGGGGGGAGACCCAGTACTTC. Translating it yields CASSQRGETQYF.